The sequence of this T cell receptor beta chain was determined in a study of cytotoxic CD8 clonotypes in ibrutinib-treated CLL. Findings and caveats of the study: Private clonotypes, not public ones, expanded at ibrutinib response. In comparison with age-matched healthy donors, baseline clonality was higher and tracked circulating CD8+ T-cell counts. Clonality went higher at ibrutinib response and then dropped back toward baseline at progression.

Concerning this clone: The antigen remains undetermined.

The data were produced by immunoSEQ multiplex PCR, yet TCRdb's version contains in-frame clones alone and is incomplete. The table includes around 310,000 clones, roughly 80% detected once. The sequence derives from a human donor with chronic lymphocytic leukemia. This specimen consisted of PBMCs, obtained before ibrutinib treatment.

The CDR3 DNA reads TGTGCCAGCAGTATCTCCCCGGGCGGGGAGACCCAGTACTTC. Translation gives CASSISPGGETQYF. The chain recombines TRBV27 with TRBJ2-5; maybe TRBD2 (5 bases). The germline V gene has CDR1 MNHEY and CDR2 SMNVEV (reference sequence). CDR3 size: 14 residues. The V gene lost 5 bases and the J gene lost 5 bases, with 15 bases spanning the gap.